The rows below give T cell receptor beta chains drawn from one sample of a study of blood T cell repertoires in COVID-19. Here immunoSEQ multiplex PCR was the method, and the copy in TCRdb shows in-frame clones only, minus some. The repertoire holds under 250,000 clones, approximately 85% seen once, with approximately 8.6% in the top ten. Sequenced: PBMCs or T cells enriched from blood (not recorded which). The source of these receptors is a woman between 45 and 65 years old with acute COVID-19. CDR3s include the opening cysteine and the closing phenylalanine or tryptophan. Fields, in order: J gene, CDR3 length, clone size, D gene, V gene, CDR3 protein, CDR3 DNA. The D gene is left open where the match is weak. Rows may omit the clone size; those that give it use once, few, many or a size class.

>TRBJ1-1|13|-|TRBD1|TRBV11-2
CASSSQGVTEAFF
TGTGCCAGCAGCTCACAGGGGGTCACTGAAGCTTTCTTT
>TRBJ2-1|14|-|TRBD2|TRBV6-1
CASSVAGTSNEQFF
TGTGCCAGCAGTGTAGCCGGGACTAGCAATGAGCAGTTCTTC
>TRBJ2-5|15|-|TRBD2|TRBV7-2
CASSLALADGETQYF
TGTGCCAGCAGCTTAGCACTAGCGGATGGAGAGACCCAGTACTTC
>TRBJ1-1|14|-|-|TRBV7-9
CASSYGGANTEAFF
TGTGCCAGCAGCTACGGAGGAGCGAACACTGAAGCTTTCTTT
>TRBJ2-2|14|-|TRBD1|TRBV25-1
CASRRQGGTGELFF
TGTGCCAGCAGGCGACAGGGGGGGACCGGGGAGCTGTTTTTT
>TRBJ1-5|12|-|-|TRBV2
CASSNNREPQHF
TGTGCCAGCAGCAACAACCGGGAGCCCCAGCATTTT
>TRBJ2-3|16|once|TRBD2|TRBV6-1
CASSEALLAASDTQYF
TGTGCCAGCAGTGAAGCGTTGCTAGCGGCATCAGATACGCAGTATTTT
>TRBJ2-7|11|once|-|TRBV12-3/TRBV12-4
CASRSTYEQYF
TGTGCCAGCAGGTCAACCTACGAGCAGTACTTC
>TRBJ1-1|14|-|-|TRBV5-1
CASSASRLNTEAFF
TGCGCCAGCAGCGCCAGCAGGTTGAACACTGAAGCTTTCTTT
>TRBJ1-2|12|-|TRBD1|TRBV29-1
CSVVTGGYGYTF
TGCAGCGTTGTAACAGGGGGATATGGCTACACCTTC
>TRBJ1-2|16|-|-|TRBV9
CASSSGGTLAGDGYTF
TGTGCCAGCAGTAGCGGGGGGACTCTGGCAGGTGATGGCTACACCTTC
>TRBJ2-1|12|-|TRBD2|TRBV29-1
CSAYGGEGEQFF
TGCAGCGCCTACGGGGGGGAGGGTGAGCAGTTCTTC
>TRBJ1-2|14|-|-|TRBV6-6
CASRPDQGSYGYTF
TGTGCCAGCAGACCTGACCAGGGGTCGTATGGCTACACCTTC
>TRBJ2-3|15|-|-|TRBV9
CASSAGTLSSDTQYF
TGTGCCAGCAGCGCCGGGACTCTATCATCAGATACGCAGTATTTT
>TRBJ1-5|14|-|-|TRBV4-3
CASSQEFRNQPQHF
TGCGCCAGCAGCCAAGAGTTCCGGAATCAGCCCCAGCATTTT
>TRBJ2-4|14|few|-|TRBV4-3
CASSQAGTKNIQYF
TGCGCCAGCAGCCAAGCAGGAACCAAAAACATTCAGTACTTC
>TRBJ1-1|14|-|-|TRBV19
CASSQDKWGTEAFF
TGTGCCAGTAGTCAGGACAAGTGGGGCACTGAAGCTTTCTTT
>TRBJ2-2|16|-|-|TRBV11-3
CASSSSGSPNTGELFF
TGTGCCAGCAGCTCCTCCGGGTCTCCGAACACCGGGGAGCTGTTTTTT